This T cell receptor beta chain was identified in a study of monozygotic twins with cystic fibrosis. CDR1 and CDR2 from the germline V gene are SGHAT and FQNNGV. The CDR3 contains 12 residues. V was cut by 7 bases and J by 5 bases, with 11 bases left in between. Sequencing was performed with immunoSEQ multiplex PCR; in TCRdb, only in-frame clones are kept and a portion is missing. The table includes roughly 14,000 clones, around 98% detected once. Sequencing input: blood. V gene TRBV11-2 combines with J gene TRBJ1-1, with D unresolved. This TCR derives from a girl between 2 and 10 years old with cystic fibrosis. CDR3: CASTIGGTEAFF. The CDR3 DNA is TGTGCCAGCACCATCGGAGGGACTGAAGCTTTCTTT. Full variable domain (rest looked up from reference TRBV11-2 and TRBJ1-1): EAGVAQSPRYKIIEKRQSVAFWCNPISGHATLYWYQQILGQGPKLLIQFQNNGVVDDSQLPKDRFSAERLKGVDSTLKIQPAKLEDSAVYLCASTIGGTEAFFGQGTRLTVV.